This T cell receptor (beta chain) was found in a study of resident and recirculating memory T cells in vitiligo. Trimming took 0 bases from V and 2 from J, leaving 15 bases between them. The CDR3 is 16 amino acids. Germline lookup yields CDR1 SGHNT and CDR2 YYREEE (reference sequence). A note on this clone: Its antigen is not known.

Assay: immunoSEQ multiplex PCR; the TCRdb copy retains only in-frame clones and omits some. Of roughly 80,000 clones listed, 90% to 95% are singletons. General study findings and limits: Clonality differed among vitiligo lesions, with no unique dominant clone. Sequences differed between biopsy sites and patients, suggesting private specificity.

Sequencing used blood. This chain joins TRBV5-4 and TRBJ2-7; D is possibly TRBD2 (6 bases). The clonotype originates from a male donor with vitiligo. The CDR3 region has the DNA TGTGCCAGCAGCTTGGTAGCGCGGGGACTGGCCTACGAGCAGTACTTC. As protein: CASSLVARGLAYEQYF.